These 29 T cell receptor beta chains were sequenced from one sample in a study of blood T cells in healthy people across ages. Together with a sample-barcoded 5' primer, a J-beta primer mix was included in a second PCR lasting about 7 to 12 cycles. One entry per CDR3 protein results from TCRdb running MiXCR on the 5' RACE reads. The table records 1.5 million to 2 million distinct CDR3 sequences, roughly 30% of them present only once. The sample consisted of blood. Receptor source: a woman aged 25 to 39 in good health.

This clonotype has just a few counts. The rearrangement uses TRBV20-1 and TRBJ2-1; 14 bases agree with TRBD2. Trimming removed 5 bases from V and 7 bases from J; junction bases left unmatched: 4. The CDR3 loop spans 14 amino acids. Looked up from germline, CDR1 is DFQATT and CDR2 is SNEGSKA (reference sequence). CDR3 bases: TGCAGTGCTTGGACTAGCGGGAGGCGTAATGAGCAGTTCTTC. Protein: CSAWTSGRRNEQFF.

The chain joins TRBV12-3 or TRBV12-4 to TRBJ2-4, with D perhaps TRBD1 (6 bases). The J call is in doubt because the DNA end fits TRBJ2-5 better. The CDR3 length is 13 residues. The CDR3 DNA follows: TGTGCCAGCAGTATAGGGGGTTGGGAGACCCAGTACTTC. Its protein product is CASSIGGWETQYF.

For this clonotype: At one end, the junction sequence differs from germline, possibly due to a read error. This chain connects TRBV15 to TRBJ2-7, with D uncertain. Germline V gene data show CDR1 as LNHNV and CDR2 as YYDKDF (reference sequence). The CDR3 length is 16 residues. The CDR3 DNA is TGCGCCACCAGTGGCCAGCTCCGGTACGGATCCGGCGAGCAGTACTTC. Translating gives CATSGQLRYGSGEQYF.

The sample holds a few counts of this clonotype. The chain employs TRBV20-1 and TRBJ2-5; no firm D call. This CDR3 is 14 amino acids long. The germline gives CDR1 DFQATT, CDR2 SNEGSKA (reference sequence). V lost 3 bases to trimming and J lost 3 bases, with 14 bases between them. This CDR3 is CSARSASLKETQYF. CDR3 DNA: TGCAGTGCTAGGTCGGCTTCACTAAAAGAGACCCAGTACTTC.

CDR3 coding DNA: TGTGCCAGCAGCTCCCGCGGACGACGCTCTGGGGCCAACGTCCTGACTTTC. Residues: CASSSRGRRSGANVLTF. The gene calls are TRBV7-8 and TRBJ2-6; D is undetermined. V was clipped by 4 bases and J by 0 bases, with 13 bases between them. Looked up from germline, CDR1 is SGHVS and CDR2 is FQNEAQ. The CDR3 length is 17 residues.

This sequence joins TRBV3-1 and TRBJ2-7, with D possibly TRBD2 on 6 matching bases. The J call may be mistaken, given a closer DNA end match to TRBJ2-5. Per germline, CDR1 LGHDT and CDR2 YNNKEL (reference sequence). This CDR3 has 14 residues. The CDR3 reads CASSQDTSRETQYF. CDR3 DNA sequence: TGTGCCAGCAGCCAAGATACTAGCAGGGAGACCCAGTACTTC.

This clonotype appeared a few times. The J gene is TRBJ2-3, the V gene TRBV29-1; D could derive from TRBD1 or TRBD2 (6 bases each). This CDR3 has 12 amino acids. Germline V gene sequence: CDR1 SQVTM, CDR2 ANQGSEA. With 6 bases removed from V and 6 bases from J, the gap between germline ends came to 13 bases. The CDR3 nucleotides are TGCAGCGTCCAGAGGGGGGCGGATACGCAGTATTTT. Residues: CSVQRGADTQYF.

This chain links TRBV20-1 with TRBJ2-5; D not resolved. V gave up 0 bases and J gave up 11 bases, with 22 bases separating them. The CDR3 extends over 15 amino acids. Per germline, CDR1 DFQATT and CDR2 SNEGSKA (reference sequence). The CDR3 nucleotides are TGCAGTGCTAGAGATCCAAGAGGAGTATACAATGAGCAGTACTTC. Translation gives CSARDPRGVYNEQYF.

This chain joins TRBV7-2 and TRBJ2-1; tentatively, D is TRBD1 (5 bases). The CDR3 is 13 residues long. Between the trimmed V and J ends, which lost 2 bases and 5 bases, there was a span of 7 bases. Germline V gene sequence: CDR1 SGHTA, CDR2 FQGNSA. For the CDR3, the DNA is TGTGCCAGCAGCTTAAACAGGCACAATGAGCAGTTCTTC. Amino acid sequence: CASSLNRHNEQFF.

As to this clonotype: Being one base from a much bigger clone, this may be a read error. The rearrangement joins TRBV29-1 to TRBJ2-1; 7 bases fit TRBD1. This CDR3 is built from 14 residues. CDR1 is SQVTM, CDR2 ANQGSEA, per germline. The CDR3 reads CSVEGQGSYNGQFF. CDR3 in DNA: TGCAGCGTTGAAGGACAGGGATCCTACAATGGGCAGTTCTTC.

The chain joins TRBV15 to TRBJ2-1; either TRBD1 or TRBD2 may supply D (6 bases each). This CDR3 contains 16 residues. The germline V gene encodes CDR1 LNHNV and CDR2 YYDKDF (reference sequence). V lost 0 bases and J lost 10, with 19 bases in between. The CDR3 here is CATSRDYGDGGYEQFF. CDR3 in DNA: TGTGCCACCAGCAGAGATTACGGGGACGGGGGCTACGAGCAGTTCTTC. Combining the CDR3 with reference TRBV15 and TRBJ2-1 gives the whole variable domain DAMVIQNPRYQVTQFGKPVTLSCSQTLNHNVMYWYQQKSSQAPKLLFHYYDKDFNNEADTPDNFQSRRPNTSFCFLDIRSPGLGDTAMYLCATSRDYGDGGYEQFFGPGTRLTVL.

This clonotype has a handful of counts. The chain couples TRBV7-9 to TRBJ1-4; TRBD1 matches 7 bases. The ends lost 6 bases at V and 4 bases at J; junction bases unmatched: 11. Germline CDR1 SEHNR, CDR2 FQNEAQ (reference sequence). CDR3 length: 16 amino acids. As DNA, the CDR3 is TGTGCCAGCAGTCTCACATCACAGGGGTTTAATGAAAAACTGTTTTTT. Its translation: CASSLTSQGFNEKLFF.

This clonotype has at least ten counts. The genes are TRBV7-9 and TRBJ2-6; tentatively, D is TRBD2 (6 bases). From germline, CDR1 is SEHNR and CDR2 FQNEAQ (reference sequence). V gave up 5 bases and J gave up 3 bases, with 14 bases separating them. CDR3 length: 16 residues. Here the CDR3 reads CASSGLEGRGANVLTF. The CDR3 nucleotides read TGTGCCAGCAGCGGTTTGGAGGGCCGTGGGGCCAACGTCCTGACTTTC.

The V call is TRBV7-3, the J call TRBJ1-5, with D perhaps matching TRBD1 (5 bases). V lost 2 bases to trimming and J lost 4 bases, with 9 bases between them. This CDR3 contains 14 residues. From germline, CDR1 is SGHTA and CDR2 FQGTGA. The chain's CDR3 is CASSLDRQNQPQHF. As DNA, the CDR3 is TGTGCCAGCAGCTTAGACAGACAAAATCAGCCCCAGCATTTT.

For the CDR3, the DNA is TGTGCCAGTATGGGAGGTACCGAGCAGTACTTC. It encodes CASMGGTEQYF. This rearrangement joins TRBV19 to TRBJ2-7, with D possibly TRBD2 on 6 matching bases. This CDR3 is 11 amino acids long. Germline V gives CDR1 LNHDA, CDR2 SQIVND (reference sequence). Deletions cut 7 bases from V and 6 bases from J, with 10 bases between. The variable domain in full, with the rest retrieved from reference TRBV19 and TRBJ2-7, is DGGITQSPKYLFRKEGQNVTLSCEQNLNHDAMYWYRQDPGQGLRLIYYSQIVNDFQKGDIAEGYSVSREKKESFPLTVTSAQKNPTAFYLCASMGGTEQYFGPGTRLTVT.

This clonotype was detected a few times. V usage is TRBV5-1 and J usage is TRBJ2-7; the D is unclear. Germline-derived CDR1 and CDR2 are SGHRS and YFSETQ. This CDR3 is built from 14 residues. Trimming cost V 4 bases and J 3 bases, with 14 bases left between them. The CDR3 protein is CASSQPTEIYEQYF. The CDR3 nucleotides read TGCGCCAGCAGCCAACCAACAGAAATCTACGAGCAGTACTTC.

In DNA form, the CDR3 reads TGTGCCAGCAGTTATGGGCGCGAGCAGTACTTC. Its protein product is CASSYGREQYF. The V call is TRBV6-5, the J call TRBJ2-5, with D unresolved. The J call may be faulty, since TRBJ2-7 better matches the DNA end. In germline, CDR1 is MNHEY, CDR2 SVGAGI. CDR3 length: 11 residues.

The rearrangement links TRBV7-9 to TRBJ2-3; weak D call: TRBD1 (5 bases). Germline CDR1 is SEHNR and CDR2 is FQNEAQ (reference sequence). V dropped 5 bases and J dropped 6 bases, with 12 bases sitting between them. The CDR3 is made up of 13 amino acids. The CDR3 protein is CASSRQGRDTQYF. CDR3 DNA sequence: TGTGCCAGCAGCCGGCAGGGCAGGGATACGCAGTATTTT. The whole variable domain, remainder taken from reference TRBV7-9 and TRBJ2-3, is DTGVSQNPRHKITKRGQNVTFRCDPISEHNRLYWYRQTLGQGPEFLTYFQNEAQLEKSRLLSDRFSAERPKGSFSTLEIQRTEQGDSAMYLCASSRQGRDTQYFGPGTRLTVL.

To note about this clonotype: One base away lies a much larger clone, so this may be a sequencing read error. This chain links TRBV4-1 with TRBJ2-7, with a weak D call TRBD1 (5 bases). Per the germline V gene, CDR1 is MGHRA and CDR2 is YSYEKL. CDR3 length: 15 amino acids. V was pared by 0 bases and J by 1 base, with 10 bases between. CDR3 residues: CASSQEGRESYEQYF. CDR3 coding DNA: TGCGCCAGCAGCCAAGAGGGCAGGGAATCCTACGAGCAGTACTTC.

Many counts were recorded for this clonotype. The chain joins TRBV12-3 or TRBV12-4 to TRBJ2-7; 9 bases align to TRBD1. CDR3 size: 14 residues. The V gene end was trimmed by 7 bases and the J gene end by 3 bases; junction bases not matched to a gene: 7. This chain's CDR3 is CASILDRGGYEQYF. As DNA, the CDR3 is TGTGCCAGCATACTCGACAGGGGGGGCTACGAGCAGTACTTC.

In this sample, this clonotype turned up many times. This chain uses TRBV6-6 with TRBJ1-2; D not certain. The V gene lost 5 bases and the J gene lost 4 bases, with 17 bases spanning the gap. This CDR3 region has 15 residues. Looked up from germline, CDR1 is MNHNY and CDR2 is SVGAGI (reference sequence). The CDR3 here is CASSLLATDGYGYTF. In DNA form, the CDR3 reads TGTGCCAGCAGTCTCCTCGCAACGGATGGCTATGGCTACACCTTC.

This clonotype has more than one count but fewer than ten. This chain uses TRBV20-1 with TRBJ1-2, with D possibly being TRBD1 (6 bases). Germline values: CDR1 DFQATT, CDR2 SNEGSKA (reference sequence). The CDR3 runs 10 residues. The V end was cut by 2 bases, the J end by 13 bases, with 11 bases between. The CDR3 here is CSARQGSGTF. DNA of the CDR3: TGCAGTGCTAGACAGGGGTCCGGCACCTTC.

The chain joins TRBV20-1 to TRBJ2-7; 7 bases fit TRBD1. Germline V gene lookup returns CDR1 DFQATT and CDR2 SNEGSKA (reference sequence). There are 15 residues in the CDR3. V shed 6 bases and J 3 bases; nucleotides not matched to a gene: 14. The CDR3: CSAKEGGGTGYEQYF. Written as DNA, the CDR3 is TGCAGTGCAAAGGAAGGGGGCGGAACTGGCTACGAGCAGTACTTC.

In this sample, this clonotype turned up a few times. The chain employs TRBV20-1 and TRBJ2-3, with D hard to call. CDR3 length: 15 residues. V lost 3 bases and J 2 bases, leaving 15 bases between the germline ends. From germline, CDR1 is DFQATT and CDR2 SNEGSKA (reference sequence). The DNA for the CDR3 is TGCAGTGCTAGCCCGGCCTCGTCCCCCACAGATACGCAGTATTTT. Its protein is CSASPASSPTDTQYF.

This clonotype was seen a few times. The gene calls are TRBV9 and TRBJ2-3; a possible D gene is TRBD2 (5 bases). The CDR3 spans 15 residues. Trimming removed 3 bases from V and 4 bases from J, with 15 bases in between. Germline V gene data show CDR1 as SGDLS and CDR2 as YYNGEE. The CDR3 nucleotides read TGTGCCAGCAGCGCGTTAAGAGGGAATCCAGATACGCAGTATTTT. It is translated as CASSALRGNPDTQYF.

Details on this clonotype: This could be a read error, since a much larger clone is one nucleotide away. The V and J genes are TRBV18 and TRBJ1-4; D remains ambiguous. CDR1 and CDR2 from the germline V gene are KGHSH and LQKENI. This CDR3 contains 13 residues. V lost 2 bases, J lost 8 bases, and 9 bases lay in between. The CDR3 reads CASSPDSSEKLFF. CDR3 sequence (DNA): TGTGCCAGCTCACCAGATAGCTCCGAAAAACTGTTTTTT.

The rearrangement joins TRBV30 to TRBJ2-1, with 9 bases lining up with TRBD2. The CDR3 length is 15 residues. V was clipped by 0 bases and J by 6 bases; unmatched bases: 6. Germline V gene data show CDR1 as GTSNPN and CDR2 as SVGIG (reference sequence). In DNA, the CDR3 is TGTGCCTGGAGTGTGGTTAGCGGGAGTTTCAATGAGCAGTTCTTC. Translation: CAWSVVSGSFNEQFF.

The V and J genes are TRBV5-1 and TRBJ2-7; TRBD1 is a possible D gene (5 bases). This CDR3 is 14 amino acids long. Per the germline V gene, CDR1 is SGHRS and CDR2 is YFSETQ. With 4 bases removed from V and 0 bases from J, the gap between germline ends came to 11 bases. The CDR3 sequence: CASSDQGSSYEQYF. The DNA of the CDR3 is TGCGCCAGCAGCGACCAGGGCAGCTCCTACGAGCAGTACTTC. The complete variable domain, with remaining parts taken from reference TRBV5-1 and TRBJ2-7, reads KAGVTQTPRYLIKTRGQQVTLSCSPISGHRSVSWYQQTPGQGLQFLFEYFSETQRNKGNFPGRFSGRQFSNSRSEMNVSTLELGDSALYLCASSDQGSSYEQYFGPGTRLTVT.

The chain has TRBV29-1 and TRBJ1-1; 8 bases fit TRBD1. V gave up 7 bases and J gave up 5 bases; unmatched junction bases: 3. The CDR3 totals 11 residues. CDR1 and CDR2 (germline): SQVTM, ANQGSEA. The CDR3 DNA reads as TGCAGCGCCGGGACAGGAACTGAAGCTTTCTTT. Protein product: CSAGTGTEAFF.